This T cell receptor beta chain was sequenced during a study of cytotoxic CD8 clonotypes in ibrutinib-treated CLL. Study-level points and caveats: Sampling times (in sustained-remission versus progressing patients) were not the same. A rise in clonality was seen at ibrutinib response, and a fall back toward baseline was seen at progression.

Clones were read by immunoSEQ multiplex PCR, and TCRdb kept only the in-frame ones, dropping some. The data contain approximately 70,000 clones, around 80% of them singletons. Of note for this clone: Its matching antigen is unknown.

Germline V gene data show CDR1 as SGHRS and CDR2 as YFSETQ. The CDR3 is 15 amino acids. V was cut by 6 bases and J by 4 bases, with 19 bases left in between. The sequence was obtained from a human donor with chronic lymphocytic leukemia. The chain employs TRBV5-1 and TRBJ1-2; no definite D call. The sequencing here drew on PBMCs, taken at disease progression, from a patient treated with ibrutinib. CDR3 loop: CASTLSPWVGYGYTF. As DNA, the CDR3 is TGCGCCAGCACCCTCAGCCCGTGGGTTGGCTATGGCTACACCTTC.